This T cell receptor beta chain was identified in a study of identical twins (dated by TCRdb to 2016 to 2017). With respect to the entire study: The study deep-sequenced TCR alpha and beta repertoires from monozygotic twins, unrelated adults of various ages and cord blood to test whether fetal clonotypes persist. To rule out contamination, replicate twin experiments were performed at different times with different library preparation protocols. Results and caveats for the whole study, not just this receptor: Compared with coincidental sharing between unrelated individuals, out-of-frame TCR alpha sequences shared between twins had an excess of sequences with low generation probability. Invariant T cells such as MAIT and iNKT could partly confound zero-insertion analyses, though diverse VJ usage argued against this for most clonotypes. A weaker excess of twin sharing was found in beta out-of-frame sequences because the signal-to-noise ratio was lowered by fewer shared sequences. Fewer insertions were carried by abundant cord blood beta clonotypes, a similar but weaker trend appeared in young adult naive repertoires, and no such trend appeared in memory repertoires. Because the same donors could not be followed over many years, the conclusions depended on cross-sectional statistical analysis. In monozygotic twins, recombination models systematically underestimated out-of-frame TCR alpha sharing, but the models matched the sharing seen between unrelated individuals.

Every donor in the study was a healthy Caucasian. Three pairs of female monozygotic twins, all aged roughly 18 to 29 years, made up the twin cohort. Miltenyi CD45RO+ enrichment and human naive T-cell isolation kits were used to isolate memory (CD45RO+) and naive T cells from PBMC. Its CDR3 holds 15 amino acids, cysteine through phenylalanine. Just the 45-base CDR3 DNA is kept, in frame starting at base 1. At the junction V is shortened by 5 bases and J by 0 bases, with 11 bases in between. In the germline V gene, CDR1 corresponds to SGHNT and CDR2 to YENEEA. This clonotype was counted only a few times. Its antigen remains unidentified. Base qualities are missing; no much larger clone stands one base away. Libraries were constructed by 5' RACE. The sequencer was an Illumina HiSeq 2000. A universal primer binding site was added through template switching, and the final cDNA carried a unique molecular identifier so that TCR cDNA molecules could be counted accurately. Specific primers in the conserved constant-segment region were used to synthesize first-strand cDNA for TCR alpha and beta chains. To control for contamination, every cDNA library was double barcoded, receiving both a SMART-Mk sample barcode and Illumina barcodes. TruSeq adapter sequences and Illumina sample barcodes were added in two successive PCR steps. TCR alpha and beta cDNA libraries were sequenced on the Illumina HiSeq platform with custom primers. From the authors' description of their analysis: MiGEC was used to process raw reads and extract unique molecular identifiers, and MiXCR was used to find CDR3 positions. Recombination models were inferred per individual with the repgenHMM and IGoR tools using an EM algorithm. The analysis of shared clonotypes was done with the tcR package in R, with sharing normalized by the product of cloneset sizes. To study raw recombination without the effects of thymic and clonal selection, out-of-frame nonproductive sequences were analyzed. Using fastp at Q25 and MiXCR, TCRdb reprocessed the public reads and kept productive beta chains. Rows matching on CDR3 protein sequence are summarized as one entry with the most common DNA and genes. Clone size and V and J calls follow TCRdb, not the original study. The sample table contains fewer than 20,000 distinct CDR3 sequences; only one count was recorded for approximately 70% of them. The top ten hold under 7% of the sample.

This clonotype was sampled from a woman aged 18 to 35 in good health. This table probably holds off-target reads from a library built for another chain. The source material was memory (CD45RO+) T cells sorted from blood. The cell subset or site label corresponds to: CD45RO+ enriched T cells. This chain joins TRBV11-3 to TRBJ1-3, with TRBD1 tentatively as D gene (6 bases match). The base sequence is TGTGCCAGCAGCCGAGGACAGACCTCTGGAAACACCATATATTTT. Its amino acids are CASSRGQTSGNTIYF.